The next 8 T cell receptor beta chains were all read from a single sample in a study of blood T cell repertoires in COVID-19. TCRdb's table, derived via immunoSEQ multiplex PCR, lists solely in-frame clones and lacks some. The data show about 410,000 clones, approximately 90% seen once. The sample taken for sequencing was peripheral blood. The receptors were gathered from a woman aged 40 to 50 with COVID-19, enrolled during active disease.

The chain links TRBV5-4 to TRBJ1-1; D may be TRBD1 (5 bases). The CDR3 sequence is 16 residues long. The germline V and J ends were trimmed by 0 bases and 5 bases, with 17 bases remaining between them. CDR1 and CDR2 (germline): SGHNT, YYREEE (reference sequence). This chain's CDR3 is CASSLGGRTAGTEAFF. Here the CDR3 DNA reads TGTGCCAGCAGCTTGGGGGGACGGACTGCGGGGACTGAAGCTTTCTTT.

V usage is TRBV28 and J usage is TRBJ2-3, with D perhaps matching TRBD2 (5 bases). Germline V gene data show CDR1 as MDHEN and CDR2 as SYDVKM. The V end was cut by 6 bases, the J end by 4 bases, with 23 bases between. The CDR3 runs 17 residues. The CDR3 sequence: CASSASPGSKKSDTQYF. Here the CDR3 DNA reads TGTGCCAGCAGCGCCTCTCCGGGAAGCAAGAAGTCAGATACGCAGTATTTT.

This chain joins TRBV19 and TRBJ1-5; D unclear. Germline values: CDR1 LNHDA, CDR2 SQIVND (reference sequence). V lost 7 bases to trimming and J lost 2 bases, with 9 bases between them. The CDR3 is 13 amino acids. The CDR3 is CASTRRGNQPQHF. CDR3 DNA: TGTGCCAGTACCCGGAGAGGCAATCAGCCCCAGCATTTT.

The chain combines TRBV7-2 with TRBJ1-1; D is perhaps TRBD1 (5 bases). The V end was cut by 4 bases, the J end by 4 bases, with 16 bases between. Germline V CDR1 and CDR2: SGHTA, FQGNSA. This CDR3 has 15 residues. This CDR3 is CASSSAGGVRTEAFF. As DNA, the CDR3 is TGTGCCAGCAGCTCAGCTGGGGGGGTGCGCACTGAAGCTTTCTTT.

The V call is TRBV6-6, the J call TRBJ1-6; no definite D call. Germline V lookup: CDR1 MNHNY, CDR2 SVGAGI (reference sequence). The CDR3 length is 15 residues. Trimming shortened V by 1 base and J by 8 bases, and 12 bases separated the two germline ends. The CDR3 DNA reads as TGTGCCAGCAGTTACTGGGGAGGGAGGGATTCACCCCTCCACTTT. It encodes CASSYWGGRDSPLHF.

The V and J genes are TRBV5-1 and TRBJ1-6; D gene uncertain. The CDR3 loop spans 15 amino acids. V lost 1 base, J lost 11 bases, and 16 bases lay in between. Germline V gene data show CDR1 as SGHRS and CDR2 as YFSETQ. The CDR3 region is CASSLNFDLSTPLHF. Here the CDR3 DNA reads TGCGCCAGCAGCTTGAACTTCGATCTAAGTACACCCCTCCACTTT.

The rearrangement links TRBV4-3 to TRBJ1-1; D is possibly TRBD1 (6 bases). This CDR3 spans 16 amino acids. V lost 3 bases to trimming and J lost 5 bases, with 19 bases between them. CDR1 and CDR2 (germline): LGHNA, YSLEER. The CDR3: CASSQRVGQGMTEAFF. The CDR3 DNA reads TGCGCCAGCAGCCAGAGGGTGGGGCAGGGGATGACTGAAGCTTTCTTT.

A note on this clone: Other DNA sequences in this specimen translate into the identical CDR3. This chain links TRBV28 with TRBJ2-7; TRBD1 is a possible D gene (5 bases). Trimming pared 3 bases from V and 6 bases from J, leaving 9 bases between. The germline CDR1 and CDR2 sequences are MDHEN and SYDVKM. The CDR3 spans 12 residues. CDR3 DNA: TGTGCCAGCAGTTTGGAAGGGGCCGAGCAGTACTTC. It encodes CASSLEGAEQYF.